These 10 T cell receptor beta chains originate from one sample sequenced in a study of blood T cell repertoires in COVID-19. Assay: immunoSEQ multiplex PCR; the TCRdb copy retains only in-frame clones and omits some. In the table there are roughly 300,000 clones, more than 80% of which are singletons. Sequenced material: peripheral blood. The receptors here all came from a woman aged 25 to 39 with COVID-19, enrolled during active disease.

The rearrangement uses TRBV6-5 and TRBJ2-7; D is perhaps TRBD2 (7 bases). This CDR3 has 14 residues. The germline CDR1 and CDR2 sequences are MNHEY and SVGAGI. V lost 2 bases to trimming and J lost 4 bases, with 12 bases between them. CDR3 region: CASSYAGGPYEQYF. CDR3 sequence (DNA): TGTGCCAGCAGTTACGCCGGGGGGCCGTACGAGCAGTACTTC.

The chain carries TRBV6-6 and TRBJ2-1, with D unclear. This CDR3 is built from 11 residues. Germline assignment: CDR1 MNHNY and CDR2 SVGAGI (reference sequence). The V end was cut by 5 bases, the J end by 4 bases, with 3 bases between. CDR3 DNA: TGTGCCAGCAGTCCTTACAATGAGCAGTTCTTC. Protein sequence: CASSPYNEQFF.

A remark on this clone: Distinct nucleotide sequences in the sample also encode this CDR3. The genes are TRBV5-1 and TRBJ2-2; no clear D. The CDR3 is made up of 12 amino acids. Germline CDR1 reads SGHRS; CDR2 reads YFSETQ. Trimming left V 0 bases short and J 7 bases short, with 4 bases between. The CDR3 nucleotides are TGCGCCAGCAGCTTGGCCGGCGGGGAGCTGTTTTTT. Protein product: CASSLAGGELFF.

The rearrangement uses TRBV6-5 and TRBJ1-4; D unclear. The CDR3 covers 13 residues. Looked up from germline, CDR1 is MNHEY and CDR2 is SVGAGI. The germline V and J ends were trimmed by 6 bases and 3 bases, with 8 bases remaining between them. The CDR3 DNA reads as TGTGCCAGCAGCCTAATCGCTAATGAAAAACTGTTTTTT. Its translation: CASSLIANEKLFF.

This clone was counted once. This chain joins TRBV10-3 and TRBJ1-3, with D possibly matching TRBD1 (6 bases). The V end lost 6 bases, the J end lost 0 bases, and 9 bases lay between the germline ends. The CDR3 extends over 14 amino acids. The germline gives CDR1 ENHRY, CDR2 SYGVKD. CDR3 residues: CAIRDSNSGNTIYF. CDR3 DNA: TGTGCCATCAGGGACAGCAACTCTGGAAACACCATATATTTT.

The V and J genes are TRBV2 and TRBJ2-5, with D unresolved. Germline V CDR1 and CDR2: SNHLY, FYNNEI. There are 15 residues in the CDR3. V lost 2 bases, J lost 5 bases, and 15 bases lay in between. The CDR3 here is CASSELVGIGETQYF. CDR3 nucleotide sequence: TGTGCCAGCAGTGAACTAGTGGGTATTGGGGAGACCCAGTACTTC. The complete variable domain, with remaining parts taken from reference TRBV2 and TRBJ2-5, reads EPEVTQTPSHQVTQMGQEVILRCVPISNHLYFYWYRQILGQKVEFLVSFYNNEISEKSEIFDDQFSVERPDGSNFTLKIRSTKLEDSAMYFCASSELVGIGETQYFGPGTRLLVL.

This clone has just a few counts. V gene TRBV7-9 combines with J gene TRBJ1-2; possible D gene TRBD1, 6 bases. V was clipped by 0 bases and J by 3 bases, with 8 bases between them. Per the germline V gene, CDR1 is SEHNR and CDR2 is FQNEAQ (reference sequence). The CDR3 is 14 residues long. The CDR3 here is CASSLARGDYGYTF. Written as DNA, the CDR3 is TGTGCCAGCAGCTTAGCCAGGGGAGACTATGGCTACACCTTC.

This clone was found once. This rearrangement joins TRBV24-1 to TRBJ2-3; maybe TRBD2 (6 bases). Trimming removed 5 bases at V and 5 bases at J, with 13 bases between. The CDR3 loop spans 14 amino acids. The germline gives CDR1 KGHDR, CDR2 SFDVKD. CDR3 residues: CATSAEWGEDTQYF. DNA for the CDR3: TGTGCCACCAGTGCCGAGTGGGGGGAAGATACGCAGTATTTT.

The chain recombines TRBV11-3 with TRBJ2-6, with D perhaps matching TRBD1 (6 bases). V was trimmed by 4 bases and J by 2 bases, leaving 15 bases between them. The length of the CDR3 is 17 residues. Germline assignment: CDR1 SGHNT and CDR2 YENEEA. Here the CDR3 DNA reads TGTGCCAGCAGCTACCGATCTGGGGGCGCTGGGGCCAACGTCCTGACTTTC. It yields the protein CASSYRSGGAGANVLTF.

The chain's CDR3 is CASSSAGQGAGGYTF. Here the CDR3 DNA reads TGTGCCAGCAGCTCCGCGGGACAGGGGGCGGGTGGCTACACCTTC. The chain recombines TRBV11-2 with TRBJ1-2; TRBD1 aligns across 12 bases. This CDR3 is 15 amino acids long. V lost 4 bases to trimming and J lost 7 bases; unmatched junction nucleotides: 7. Germline CDR1 reads SGHAT; CDR2 reads FQNNGV.